Each of the 26 T cell receptor beta chains below was sequenced from the same sample in a study of vaccination effects on CD4 cells after COVID-19. Viral peptide pools were used in the ViraFEST assay to expand antigen-specific CD4+ T cells, and sequencing came afterward. When around ten days of culture had elapsed, CD4+ T cells were isolated. According to the study, vaccine recipients showed no prior SARS-CoV-2 infection and negative nucleocapsid antibodies. These receptors are not linked to any known antigen. The protocol was immunoSEQ multiplex PCR, while the TCRdb copy is restricted to in-frame clones and leaves out a portion. Here the sample spans 50,000 to 60,000 clones, roughly 70% being singletons. Sequenced material: CD4+ T cells from PBMCs cultured with SARS-CoV-2 spike peptides, taken before COVID-19 vaccination. The receptor set was obtained from a human donor who received a COVID-19 vaccine.

The rearrangement uses TRBV30 and TRBJ1-5; 11 bases agree with TRBD1. Germline V gene data show CDR1 as GTSNPN and CDR2 as SVGIG (reference sequence). V gave up 1 base and J gave up 6 bases; unmatched junction bases: 2. The CDR3 spans 14 residues. DNA of the CDR3: TGTGCCTGGAGTGGGACAGGGGGCGGTCAGCCCCAGCATTTT. It specifies CAWSGTGGGQPQHF.

The gene calls are TRBV30 and TRBJ1-4; perhaps TRBD1 as D (5 bases). CDR1 and CDR2 from the germline V gene are GTSNPN and SVGIG (reference sequence). The CDR3 runs 13 residues. The V end lost 2 bases, the J end lost 4 bases, and 8 bases lay between the germline ends. CDR3: CAWSHRINEKLFF. The CDR3 DNA reads TGTGCCTGGAGTCACAGGATTAATGAAAAACTGTTTTTT.

V usage is TRBV29-1 and J usage is TRBJ2-1; 15 bases align to TRBD2. CDR1 and CDR2 (germline): SQVTM, ANQGSEA. This CDR3 contains 14 residues. V shed 7 bases, J shed 6 bases, and the junction held 4 bases outside the gene matches. DNA of the CDR3: TGCAGCGCCCGGACTAGCGGGAGGGGCAATGAGCAGTTCTTC. This encodes CSARTSGRGNEQFF.

The chain uses TRBV7-8 and TRBJ1-2; D call uncertain. The germline V gene has CDR1 SGHVS and CDR2 FQNEAQ. CDR3 length: 15 residues. The ends were cut back, 0 bases at V and 4 bases at J, with 12 bases in the middle. The DNA for the CDR3 is TGTGCCAGCAGCTTAGCGCCGGACCCACTCTATGGCTACACCTTC. Protein: CASSLAPDPLYGYTF.

The chain employs TRBV2 and TRBJ1-2; 11 nucleotides line up with TRBD1. CDR3 length: 15 residues. The V and J ends lost 6 bases and 3 bases, in that order; junction bases with no gene match: 6. Per germline, CDR1 SNHLY and CDR2 FYNNEI. The CDR3 here is CASSGTGGGDYGYTF. The CDR3 bases are TGTGCCAGCAGCGGGACAGGGGGGGGAGACTATGGCTACACCTTC.

The rearrangement uses TRBV27 and TRBJ1-2; D is unresolved. CDR1 is MNHEY, CDR2 SMNVEV, per germline (reference sequence). The V end was cut by 6 bases, the J end by 3 bases, with 23 bases between. This CDR3 contains 17 residues. The CDR3 sequence: CASSPTLRVLLDYGYTF. CDR3 coding DNA: TGTGCCAGCAGCCCCACTCTGAGGGTTTTGCTCGACTATGGCTACACCTTC.

The rearrangement uses TRBV5-5 and TRBJ2-7; D might be TRBD2 (6 bases). This CDR3 region has 15 residues. Trimming left V 4 bases short and J 4 bases short, with 18 bases between. Looked up from germline, CDR1 is SGHKS and CDR2 is YYEKEE (reference sequence). The CDR3 nucleotides are TGTGCCAGCAGCCCCAAAAGACTAGTCGGGTACGAGCAGTACTTC. This gives the protein CASSPKRLVGYEQYF.

The chain joins TRBV7-9 to TRBJ1-1; D is unresolved. V lost 2 bases and J 5 bases, leaving 12 bases between the germline ends. Looked up from germline, CDR1 is SEHNR and CDR2 is FQNEAQ (reference sequence). CDR3 size: 14 residues. The CDR3 DNA reads as TGTGCCAGCAGCTTATTTCTTACGGAGACTGAAGCTTTCTTT. This translates into CASSLFLTETEAFF.

The J gene is TRBJ2-3, the V gene TRBV27; TRBD2 matches 12 bases. The CDR3 totals 18 residues. The V and J ends lost 4 bases and 5 bases, in that order; junction bases with no gene match: 13. Germline V CDR1 and CDR2: MNHEY, SMNVEV (reference sequence). The DNA for the CDR3 is TGTGCCAGCAGTTCCCCCGGGGTTCTAGCGGGGGGGGGAGATACGCAGTATTTT. This codes for CASSSPGVLAGGGDTQYF.

This CDR3 is CASSPSTRGYTF. The CDR3 DNA sequence: TGTGCCAGCAGTCCGTCGACGAGGGGCTACACCTTC. The V call is TRBV28, the J call TRBJ1-2; D is undetermined. This CDR3 is built from 12 residues. Germline V lookup: CDR1 MDHEN, CDR2 SYDVKM. Trimming left V 5 bases short and J 8 bases short, with 12 bases between.

This clone was seen only a few times. V and J are TRBV18 and TRBJ1-3; 9 nucleotides agree with TRBD1. CDR3 length equals 16 residues. Germline-derived CDR1 and CDR2 are KGHSH and LQKENI. V lost 3 bases, J lost 4 bases, and 7 bases stayed unmatched. The CDR3 nucleotides are TGTGCCAGCTCACCCGGTTTCACAGGGGGCGGAAACACCATATATTTT. This translates into CASSPGFTGGGNTIYF. Full variable domain (missing parts from reference TRBV18 and TRBJ1-3): NAGVMQNPRHLVRRRGQEARLRCSPMKGHSHVYWYRQLPEEGLKFMVYLQKENIIDESGMPKERFSAEFPKEGPSILRIQQVVRGDSAAYFCASSPGFTGGGNTIYFGEGSWLTVV.

The rearrangement links TRBV2 to TRBJ1-2; 9 bases are a match to TRBD1. In germline, CDR1 is SNHLY, CDR2 FYNNEI. Trimming at V came to 2 bases and at J to 2 bases, leaving 21 bases not matched to a gene. This CDR3 is built from 21 residues. This chain's CDR3 is CASSEYPLDRGKTRPNYGYTF. CDR3 bases: TGTGCCAGCAGTGAATACCCCCTGGACAGGGGTAAAACGCGCCCCAACTATGGCTACACCTTC.

V is TRBV23-1 and J is TRBJ2-7; 15 nucleotides line up with TRBD2. TRBV23-1 is reported as an ORF; its role is uncertain. The CDR3 is 16 amino acids. Germline trimming cut 4 bases from V and 6 bases from J; bases unmatched to any gene: 7. The CDR3 region is CASSRPGLAGGCEQYF. The CDR3 DNA reads TGCGCCAGCAGTCGTCCGGGACTAGCGGGAGGTTGCGAGCAGTACTTC.

This clone was seen only a few times. The CDR3 nucleotides are TGTGCCAGCAGTCGGACAGCGATAGGAAACACCATATATTTT. It translates to CASSRTAIGNTIYF. This chain uses TRBV6-5 with TRBJ1-3; the D gene is possibly TRBD1 (6 bases). The V end lost 5 bases, the J end lost 4 bases, and 12 bases lay between the germline ends. The CDR3 consists of 14 residues. Germline CDR1 is MNHEY and CDR2 is SVGAGI.

The chain carries TRBV7-8 and TRBJ2-5; D possibly matches TRBD1 or TRBD2 (6 bases each). V was shortened by 5 bases and J by 0 bases, with 10 bases between the two germline ends. Germline assignment: CDR1 SGHVS and CDR2 FQNEAQ. CDR3 length: 14 residues. CDR3 region: CASSRGRYQETQYF. As DNA, the CDR3 is TGTGCCAGCAGCCGGGGGCGGTACCAAGAGACCCAGTACTTC. Based on the CDR3 plus reference TRBV7-8 and TRBJ2-5, the full variable domain is GAGVSQSPRYKVAKRGQDVALRCDPISGHVSLFWYQQALGQGPEFLTYFQNEAQLDKSGLPSDRFFAERPEGSVSTLKIQRTQQEDSAVYLCASSRGRYQETQYFGPGTRLLVL.

The rearrangement links TRBV6-5 to TRBJ2-7, with D unclear. Germline assignment: CDR1 MNHEY and CDR2 SVGAGI. This CDR3 spans 13 amino acids. Trimming left V 11 bases short and J 1 base short, with 15 bases between. The CDR3: CAVHRVVSYEQYF. As DNA, the CDR3 is TGTGCCGTCCATAGGGTTGTTTCCTACGAGCAGTACTTC.

The V call is TRBV29-1, the J call TRBJ1-1, with 8 bases aligning to TRBD1. V trimming: 5 bases; J trimming: 6 bases; junction bases outside the gene matches: 5. Germline lookup yields CDR1 SQVTM and CDR2 ANQGSEA. This CDR3 has 12 residues. CDR3 amino acids: CSVQGQGPEAFF. The CDR3 DNA is TGCAGCGTTCAAGGACAGGGTCCTGAAGCTTTCTTT.

This chain links TRBV19 with TRBJ2-5, with D perhaps matching TRBD1 (5 bases). CDR1 is LNHDA and CDR2 is SQIVND in the germline V gene (reference sequence). Deletions cut 3 bases from V and 5 bases from J, with 13 bases between. The CDR3 length is 14 residues. Here the CDR3 DNA reads TGTGCCAGTAGTATTACAGGTGCCCCGGAGACCCAGTACTTC. Translating it yields CASSITGAPETQYF.

A few counts support this clone. V and J are TRBV19 and TRBJ2-1, with 12 bases aligning to TRBD2. The germline V gene has CDR1 LNHDA and CDR2 SQIVND (reference sequence). Unmatched junction bases numbered 10, after V lost 3 bases and J lost 10 bases. The CDR3 extends over 16 amino acids. Here the CDR3 reads CASSIRGGLAGLEQFF. For the CDR3, the DNA is TGTGCCAGTAGTATCAGGGGGGGACTAGCGGGTCTAGAGCAGTTCTTC.

The chain joins TRBV6-5 to TRBJ1-2, with D possibly being TRBD1 (6 bases). Germline CDR1 reads MNHEY; CDR2 reads SVGAGI. The V gene lost 0 bases and the J gene lost 6 bases, with 14 bases spanning the gap. This CDR3 region has 15 residues. The CDR3 is CASSYSRWRGDGYTF. In DNA, the CDR3 is TGTGCCAGCAGTTACTCGCGATGGAGGGGGGATGGCTACACCTTC.

In this sample, this clone turned up once. The chain combines TRBV7-2 with TRBJ2-5; weak D call: TRBD1 (5 bases). The CDR3 has 15 residues. Germline V gene data show CDR1 as SGHTA and CDR2 as FQGNSA. V gave up 1 base and J gave up 5 bases, with 14 bases separating them. CDR3 sequence (DNA): TGTGCCAGCAGCTTAGTTCCAGGGCTGGGCGAGACCCAGTACTTC. Encoded protein: CASSLVPGLGETQYF.

V and J are TRBV7-9 and TRBJ1-2, with D maybe TRBD1 (5 bases). V was shortened by 2 bases and J by 4 bases, with 14 bases between the two germline ends. CDR1 and CDR2 (germline): SEHNR, FQNEAQ (reference sequence). The CDR3 is made up of 15 amino acids. This CDR3 is CASSLSRDRLYGYTF. DNA for the CDR3: TGTGCCAGCAGCTTAAGCAGGGATAGACTCTATGGCTACACCTTC. Drawing the rest from reference TRBV7-9 and TRBJ1-2, the complete variable domain is DTGVSQNPRHKITKRGQNVTFRCDPISEHNRLYWYRQTLGQGPEFLTYFQNEAQLEKSRLLSDRFSAERPKGSFSTLEIQRTEQGDSAMYLCASSLSRDRLYGYTFGSGTRLTVV.

The genes are TRBV6-5 and TRBJ1-1; D is unclear. Germline V CDR1 and CDR2: MNHEY, SVGAGI. V gave up 6 bases and J gave up 1 base, with 9 bases separating them. This CDR3 is built from 13 residues. CDR3 in amino acids: CASSQAGNTEAFF. The CDR3 DNA reads TGTGCCAGCAGCCAAGCAGGGAACACTGAAGCTTTCTTT.

V usage is TRBV5-1 and J usage is TRBJ2-7; D is perhaps TRBD1 (5 bases). V dropped 5 bases and J dropped 3 bases, with 15 bases sitting between them. Germline CDR1 reads SGHRS; CDR2 reads YFSETQ. The CDR3 is made up of 14 amino acids. Here the CDR3 DNA reads TGCGCCAGCAGGGGATGGACATCCAACTACGAGCAGTACTTC. It yields the protein CASRGWTSNYEQYF.

The rearrangement uses TRBV7-9 and TRBJ1-1; no clear D gene. V lost 5 bases and J 6 bases, leaving 13 bases between the germline ends. Germline CDR1 is SEHNR and CDR2 is FQNEAQ (reference sequence). The length of the CDR3 is 13 residues. The CDR3 DNA follows: TGTGCCAGCAGCGCACTCGGAAACGCTGAAGCTTTCTTT. This translates into CASSALGNAEAFF.

The chain uses TRBV18 and TRBJ2-5; D not resolved. The germline CDR1 and CDR2 sequences are KGHSH and LQKENI. CDR3 length: 15 amino acids. V shed 3 bases and J shed 2 bases, with 13 bases lying between them. The CDR3: CASSPVGNLQETQYF. For the CDR3, the DNA is TGTGCCAGCTCACCGGTTGGAAACCTTCAAGAGACCCAGTACTTC.